These 8 T cell receptor beta chains were all obtained from the same sample, sequenced in a study of blood T cell repertoires in COVID-19. The method was immunoSEQ multiplex PCR; TCRdb's version includes in-frame clones alone and lacks a portion of them. The table records 120,000 to 150,000 clones, roughly 86% of them present only once. The sample comprised peripheral blood. These receptors all come from a human donor with acute or convalescent COVID-19. The donor label of this sample is uncertain.

J is TRBJ1-5 and V is TRBV4-1, with D maybe TRBD1 (5 bases). Germline lookup yields CDR1 MGHRA and CDR2 YSYEKL. The CDR3 has 14 residues. Trimming left V 1 base short and J 6 bases short, with 10 bases between. The CDR3 sequence: CASSQGQRRQPQHF. CDR3 sequence (DNA): TGCGCCAGCAGCCAAGGACAGCGACGTCAGCCCCAGCATTTT.

This chain connects TRBV9 to TRBJ1-2, with a tentative D call TRBD1 (6 bases). The CDR3 sequence is 14 residues long. V was clipped by 6 bases and J by 0 bases, with 12 bases between them. Germline V gives CDR1 SGDLS, CDR2 YYNGEE. Here the CDR3 DNA reads TGTGCCAGCACCCAGGACAGTACTAACTATGGCTACACCTTC. This encodes CASTQDSTNYGYTF.

V gene TRBV11-3 combines with J gene TRBJ1-4, with 8 positions matching TRBD1. Germline V lookup: CDR1 SGHNT, CDR2 YENEEA. The CDR3 totals 14 residues. V shed 5 bases, J shed 14 bases, and the junction held 13 bases outside the gene matches. DNA of the CDR3: TGTGCCAGCAGCCGCCACGCCCGGGACAGGTTGCTGTTTTTT. The encoded protein is CASSRHARDRLLFF.

The chain uses TRBV27 and TRBJ1-4; D might be TRBD1 (5 bases). This CDR3 has 17 residues. Trimming took 2 bases from V and 7 from J, leaving 20 bases between them. In germline, CDR1 is MNHEY, CDR2 SMNVEV (reference sequence). This CDR3 reads CASSLNRRTRPAEKLFF. CDR3 bases: TGTGCCAGCAGTTTAAATCGGCGGACACGTCCAGCTGAAAAACTGTTTTTT.

The genes are TRBV27 and TRBJ1-4; TRBD1 agrees at 8 bases. Germline CDR1 MNHEY, CDR2 SMNVEV (reference sequence). With 6 bases clipped from V and 4 bases from J, the junction kept 13 bases outside the gene matches. CDR3 length equals 17 residues. CDR3 loop: CASSRIRTGTFNEKLFF. CDR3 DNA: TGTGCCAGCAGCCGGATCCGGACAGGGACTTTTAATGAAAAACTGTTTTTT. Drawing the rest from reference TRBV27 and TRBJ1-4, the complete variable domain is EAQVTQNPRYLITVTGKKLTVTCSQNMNHEYMSWYRQDPGLGLRQIYYSMNVEVTDKGDVPEGYKVSRKEKRNFPLILESPSPNQTSLYFCASSRIRTGTFNEKLFFGSGTQLSVL.

The chain is built from TRBV15 and TRBJ2-7, with 7 nucleotides matching TRBD1. Germline loops: CDR1 LNHNV, CDR2 YYDKDF (reference sequence). The ends lost 11 bases at V and 2 bases at J; junction bases unmatched: 27. CDR3 length: 19 amino acids. CDR3 bases: TGTGCCGACTCAACCGCGCAGCACCCGGACAGGTATCCTCCCTACGAGCAGTACTTC. Translated: CADSTAQHPDRYPPYEQYF.

The chain uses TRBV7-9 and TRBJ1-1; no clear D. Deletions cut 6 bases from V and 1 base from J, with 6 bases between. Germline assignment: CDR1 SEHNR and CDR2 FQNEAQ (reference sequence). The CDR3 has 12 amino acids. In DNA form, the CDR3 reads TGTGCCAGCAGTAACAGGAACACTGAAGCTTTCTTT. As protein: CASSNRNTEAFF.

This clone has just a few counts. The CDR3 sequence is CSVEYPVNYGYTF. The CDR3 DNA follows: TGCAGCGTTGAATACCCAGTTAACTATGGCTACACCTTC. The chain couples TRBV29-1 to TRBJ1-2; D remains unclear. This CDR3 has 13 amino acids. The germline V gene has CDR1 SQVTM and CDR2 ANQGSEA. The germline V and J ends were trimmed by 2 bases and 1 base, with 8 bases remaining between them.